This paragraph reports one T cell receptor (beta chain). The antigen is not known. The data derive from a study of identical twins. With 1 base removed from V and 4 bases from J, the gap between germline ends came to 9 bases. The germline V gene encodes CDR1 SGHRS and CDR2 YFSETQ. The CDR3 loop spans 14 amino acids. General study findings and limits: Insertions were reduced in abundant cord blood beta clonotypes but not in memory repertoires.

Unique molecular identifiers were present on the cDNA, which also gained a universal primer site by template switching. TCRdb called the 5' RACE reads again in MiXCR, with one record for every CDR3 protein. The table includes roughly 1.6 million distinct CDR3 sequences, around 29% detected once. The chain links TRBV5-1 to TRBJ1-5; D perhaps matches TRBD1 (5 bases). The material sequenced was cord blood. The source is a newborn girl in good health. The CDR3 sequence is CASSLNGGNQPQHF. CDR3 DNA: TGCGCCAGCAGCTTGAATGGGGGGAATCAGCCCCAGCATTTT.